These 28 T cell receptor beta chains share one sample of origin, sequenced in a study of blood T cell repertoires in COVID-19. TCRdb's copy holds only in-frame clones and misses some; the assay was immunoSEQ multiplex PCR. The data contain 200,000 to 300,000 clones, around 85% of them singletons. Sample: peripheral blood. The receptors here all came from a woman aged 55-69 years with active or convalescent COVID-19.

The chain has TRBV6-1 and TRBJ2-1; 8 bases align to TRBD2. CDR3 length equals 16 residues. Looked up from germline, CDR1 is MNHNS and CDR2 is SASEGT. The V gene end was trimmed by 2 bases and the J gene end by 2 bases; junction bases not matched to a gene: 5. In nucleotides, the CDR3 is TGTGCCAGCAGTGAACGAGGACTAGCCCCCTACAATGAGCAGTTCTTC. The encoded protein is CASSERGLAPYNEQFF.

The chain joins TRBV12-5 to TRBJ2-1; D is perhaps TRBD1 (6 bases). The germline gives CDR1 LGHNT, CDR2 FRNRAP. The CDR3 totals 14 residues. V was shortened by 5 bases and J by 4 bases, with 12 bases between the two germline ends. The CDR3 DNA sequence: TGTGCTAGTGGTCTTATACAGGGATACAATGAGCAGTTCTTC. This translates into CASGLIQGYNEQFF.

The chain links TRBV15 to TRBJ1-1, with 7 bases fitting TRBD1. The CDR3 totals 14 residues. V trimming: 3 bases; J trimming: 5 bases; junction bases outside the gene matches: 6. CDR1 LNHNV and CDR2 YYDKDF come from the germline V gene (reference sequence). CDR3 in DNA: TGTGCCACCAGCAGTAGACAGGGTTGGACTGAAGCTTTCTTT. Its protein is CATSSRQGWTEAFF.

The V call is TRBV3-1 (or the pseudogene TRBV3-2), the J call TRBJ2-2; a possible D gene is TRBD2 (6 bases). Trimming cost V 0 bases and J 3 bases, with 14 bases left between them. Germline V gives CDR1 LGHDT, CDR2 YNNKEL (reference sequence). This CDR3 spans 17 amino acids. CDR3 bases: TGTGCCAGCAGCCAAGAATATGGACGGGACTACACCGGGGAGCTGTTTTTT. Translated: CASSQEYGRDYTGELFF.

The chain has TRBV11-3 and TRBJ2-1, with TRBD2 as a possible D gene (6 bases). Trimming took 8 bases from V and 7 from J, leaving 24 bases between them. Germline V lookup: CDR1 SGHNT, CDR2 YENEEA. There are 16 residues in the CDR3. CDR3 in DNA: TGTGCCAGCCGGGGGAGTGCGGGACGCCGGGGGAATGAGCAGTTCTTC. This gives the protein CASRGSAGRRGNEQFF.

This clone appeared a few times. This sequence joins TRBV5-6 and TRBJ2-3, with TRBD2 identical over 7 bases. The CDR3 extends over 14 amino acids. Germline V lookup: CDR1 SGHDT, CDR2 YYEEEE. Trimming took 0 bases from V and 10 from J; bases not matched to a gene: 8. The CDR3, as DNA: TGTGCCAGCAGCTTGGCCGGGATAGCGGGTTCGCAGTATTTT. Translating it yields CASSLAGIAGSQYF. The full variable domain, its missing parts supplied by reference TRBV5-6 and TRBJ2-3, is DAGVTQSPTHLIKTRGQQVTLRCSPKSGHDTVSWYQQALGQGPQFIFQYYEEEERQRGNFPDRFSGHQFPNYSSELNVNALLLGDSALYLCASSLAGIAGSQYFGPGTRLTVL.

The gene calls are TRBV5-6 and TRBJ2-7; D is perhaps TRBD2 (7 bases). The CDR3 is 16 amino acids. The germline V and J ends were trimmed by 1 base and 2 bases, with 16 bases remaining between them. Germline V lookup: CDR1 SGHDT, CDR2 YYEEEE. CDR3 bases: TGTGCCAGCAGCTTGCAGATGGGGGGGCTAACCTACGAGCAGTACGTC. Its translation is CASSLQMGGLTYEQYV.

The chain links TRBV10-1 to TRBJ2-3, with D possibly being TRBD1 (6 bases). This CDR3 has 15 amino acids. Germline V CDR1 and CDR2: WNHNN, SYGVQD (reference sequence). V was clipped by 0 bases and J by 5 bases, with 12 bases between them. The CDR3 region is CASSESWGRGDTQYF. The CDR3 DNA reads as TGCGCCAGCAGTGAGTCCTGGGGGCGAGGAGATACGCAGTATTTT.

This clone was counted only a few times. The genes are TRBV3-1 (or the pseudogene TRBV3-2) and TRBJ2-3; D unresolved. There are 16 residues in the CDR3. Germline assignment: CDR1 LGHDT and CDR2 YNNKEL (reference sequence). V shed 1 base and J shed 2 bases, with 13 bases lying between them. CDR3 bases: TGTGCCAGCAGCCAAGTTGAGGTCGCGGTCACAGATACGCAGTATTTT. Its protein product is CASSQVEVAVTDTQYF.

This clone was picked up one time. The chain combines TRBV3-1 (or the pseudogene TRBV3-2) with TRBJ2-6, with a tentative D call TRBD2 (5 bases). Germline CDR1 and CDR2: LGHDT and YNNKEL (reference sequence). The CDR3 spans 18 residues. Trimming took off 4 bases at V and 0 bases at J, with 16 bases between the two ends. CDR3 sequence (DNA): TGTGCCAGCAGCCGGATTTTGGGAGTAGTCTCTGGGGCCAACGTCCTGACTTTC. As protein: CASSRILGVVSGANVLTF.

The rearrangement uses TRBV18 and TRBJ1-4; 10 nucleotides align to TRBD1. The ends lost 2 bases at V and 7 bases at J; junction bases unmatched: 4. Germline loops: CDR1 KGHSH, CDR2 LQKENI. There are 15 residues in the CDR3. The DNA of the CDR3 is TGTGCCAGCTCACCATCGACAGGGGGCGGTGAAAAACTGTTTTTT. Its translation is CASSPSTGGGEKLFF.

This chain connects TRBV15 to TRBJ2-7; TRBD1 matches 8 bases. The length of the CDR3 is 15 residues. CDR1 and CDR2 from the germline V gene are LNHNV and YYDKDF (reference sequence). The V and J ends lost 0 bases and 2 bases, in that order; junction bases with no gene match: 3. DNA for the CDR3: TGTGCCACCAGCAGAGATGCGACAGGGGCCTACGAGCAGTACTTC. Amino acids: CATSRDATGAYEQYF. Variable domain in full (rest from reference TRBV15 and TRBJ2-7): DAMVIQNPRYQVTQFGKPVTLSCSQTLNHNVMYWYQQKSSQAPKLLFHYYDKDFNNEADTPDNFQSRRPNTSFCFLDIRSPGLGDTAMYLCATSRDATGAYEQYFGPGTRLTVT.

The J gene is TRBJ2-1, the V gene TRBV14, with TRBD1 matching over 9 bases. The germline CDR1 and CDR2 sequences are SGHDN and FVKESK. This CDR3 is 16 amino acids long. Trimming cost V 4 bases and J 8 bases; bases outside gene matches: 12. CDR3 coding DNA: TGTGCCAGCAGCCTCGGGACAGGGCCTTTTAGCGATGAGCAGTTCTTC. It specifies CASSLGTGPFSDEQFF.

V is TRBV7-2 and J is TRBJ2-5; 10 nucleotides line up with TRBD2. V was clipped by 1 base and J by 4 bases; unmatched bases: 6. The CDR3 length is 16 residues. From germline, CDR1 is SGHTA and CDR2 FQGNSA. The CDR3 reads CASSLDAASGRETQYF. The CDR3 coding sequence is TGTGCCAGCAGCTTAGACGCGGCTAGCGGGAGAGAGACCCAGTACTTC.

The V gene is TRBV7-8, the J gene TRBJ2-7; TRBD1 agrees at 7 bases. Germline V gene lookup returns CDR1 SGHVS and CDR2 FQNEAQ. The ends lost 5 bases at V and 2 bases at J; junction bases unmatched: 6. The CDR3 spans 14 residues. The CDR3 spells CASSPGQAPYEQYF. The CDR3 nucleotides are TGTGCCAGCAGCCCCGGACAGGCCCCCTACGAGCAGTACTTC.

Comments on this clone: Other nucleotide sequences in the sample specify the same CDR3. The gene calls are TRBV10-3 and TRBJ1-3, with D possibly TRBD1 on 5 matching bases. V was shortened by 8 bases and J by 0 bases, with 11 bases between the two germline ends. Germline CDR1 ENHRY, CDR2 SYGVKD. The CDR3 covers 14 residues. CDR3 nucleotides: TGTGCCATCCGGGGGGATAACTCTGGAAACACCATATATTTT. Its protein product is CAIRGDNSGNTIYF.

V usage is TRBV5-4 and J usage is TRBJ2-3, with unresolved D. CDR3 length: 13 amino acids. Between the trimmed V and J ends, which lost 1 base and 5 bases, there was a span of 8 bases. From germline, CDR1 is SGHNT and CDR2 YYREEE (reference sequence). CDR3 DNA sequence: TGTGCCAGCAGCTTGCCGGAGAGAGATACGCAGTATTTT. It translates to CASSLPERDTQYF.

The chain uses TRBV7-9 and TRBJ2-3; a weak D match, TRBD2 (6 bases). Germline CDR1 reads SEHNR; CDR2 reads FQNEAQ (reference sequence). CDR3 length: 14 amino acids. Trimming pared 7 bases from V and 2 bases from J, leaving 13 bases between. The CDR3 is CASNARGSTDTQYF. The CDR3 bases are TGTGCCAGCAACGCCCGGGGGTCCACAGATACGCAGTATTTT.

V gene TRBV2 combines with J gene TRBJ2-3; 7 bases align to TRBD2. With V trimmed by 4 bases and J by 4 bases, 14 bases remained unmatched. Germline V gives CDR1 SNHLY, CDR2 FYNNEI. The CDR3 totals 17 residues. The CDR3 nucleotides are TGTGCCAGCAGTGCCCTTTCCCGGGGAGGGCTTGCAGATACGCAGTATTTT. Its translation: CASSALSRGGLADTQYF.

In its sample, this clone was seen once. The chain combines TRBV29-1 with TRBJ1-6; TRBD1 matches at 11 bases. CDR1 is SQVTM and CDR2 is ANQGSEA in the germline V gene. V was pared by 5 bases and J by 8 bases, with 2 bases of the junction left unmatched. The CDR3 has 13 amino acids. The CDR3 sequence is CSVRDRGDSPLHF. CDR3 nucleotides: TGCAGCGTTCGGGACAGGGGGGATTCACCCCTCCACTTT.

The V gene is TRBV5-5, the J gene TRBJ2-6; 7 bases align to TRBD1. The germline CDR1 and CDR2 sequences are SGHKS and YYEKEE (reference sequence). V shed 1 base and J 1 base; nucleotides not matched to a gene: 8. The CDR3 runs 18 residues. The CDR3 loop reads CASSLPRTGESGANVLTF. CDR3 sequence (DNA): TGTGCCAGCAGCTTGCCCCGGACAGGTGAGTCTGGGGCCAACGTCCTGACTTTC.

CDR3 bases: TGTGCCAGTAGTACGGACATGAACACTGAAGCTTTCTTT. Translated: CASSTDMNTEAFF. J is TRBJ1-1 and V is TRBV19; D is perhaps TRBD1 (5 bases). Looked up from germline, CDR1 is LNHDA and CDR2 is SQIVND (reference sequence). The V end lost 4 bases, the J end lost 0 bases, and 6 bases lay between the germline ends. The CDR3 spans 13 residues.

The CDR3 here is CASRSQGNAATNEKLFF. In nucleotides, the CDR3 is TGTGCCAGTCGTTCACAGGGGAATGCTGCAACTAATGAAAAACTGTTTTTT. The chain uses TRBV19 and TRBJ1-4, with 7 bases identical to TRBD1. Germline values: CDR1 LNHDA, CDR2 SQIVND (reference sequence). This CDR3 region has 17 residues. V gave up 8 bases and J gave up 0 bases; unmatched junction bases: 12.

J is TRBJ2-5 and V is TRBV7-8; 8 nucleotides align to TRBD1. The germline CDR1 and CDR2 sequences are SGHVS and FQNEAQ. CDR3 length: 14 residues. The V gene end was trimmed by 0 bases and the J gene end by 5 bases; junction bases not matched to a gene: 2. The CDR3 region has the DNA TGTGCCAGCAGCTTAGCGACAGGGGATGAGACCCAGTACTTC. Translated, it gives CASSLATGDETQYF.

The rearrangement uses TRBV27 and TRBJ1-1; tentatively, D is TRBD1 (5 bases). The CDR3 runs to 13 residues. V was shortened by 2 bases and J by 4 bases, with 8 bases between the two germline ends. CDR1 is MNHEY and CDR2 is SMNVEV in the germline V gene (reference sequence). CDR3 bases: TGTGCCAGCAGTTTACAGGGTCGCACTGAAGCTTTCTTT. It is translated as CASSLQGRTEAFF.

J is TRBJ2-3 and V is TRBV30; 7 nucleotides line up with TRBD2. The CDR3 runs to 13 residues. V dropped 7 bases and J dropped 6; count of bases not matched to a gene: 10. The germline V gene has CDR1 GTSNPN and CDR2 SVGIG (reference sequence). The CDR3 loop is CALDGNGGDTQYF. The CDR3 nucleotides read TGTGCCTTAGATGGGAACGGGGGGGATACGCAGTATTTT.

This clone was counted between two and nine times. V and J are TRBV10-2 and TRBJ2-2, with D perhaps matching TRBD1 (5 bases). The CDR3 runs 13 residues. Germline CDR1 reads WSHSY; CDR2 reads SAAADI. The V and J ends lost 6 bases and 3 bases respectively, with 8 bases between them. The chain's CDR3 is CASRRQYTGELFF. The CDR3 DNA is TGCGCCAGCAGGAGACAGTACACCGGGGAGCTGTTTTTT.

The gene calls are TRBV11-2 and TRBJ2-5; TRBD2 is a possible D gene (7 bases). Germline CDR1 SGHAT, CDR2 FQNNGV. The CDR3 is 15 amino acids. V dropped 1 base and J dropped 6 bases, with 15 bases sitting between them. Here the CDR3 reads CASSLGVGGPQTQYF. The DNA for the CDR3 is TGTGCCAGCAGCTTAGGCGTCGGGGGGCCGCAGACCCAGTACTTC.